This TCR beta chain was identified in a study of radiation and T cells in renal cell carcinoma (dated by TCRdb to about 2020). Background on the whole study: The samples were obtained from a clinical trial, where primary renal cell carcinomas were treated with 15 Gy stereotactic body radiation therapy and then removed by nephrectomy 4 weeks afterward. In total, about 51 samples underwent TCR beta sequencing: approximately 26 tumors plus 27 peripheral blood samples. Across all 55 or so samples, under 5,000,000 unique CDR3 nucleotide sequences, encoding around 2.4 million unique CDR3 amino acid sequences, were identified. Findings and caveats that apply to the study as a whole: Because pretreatment tumor biopsies were not available, the study could not determine whether clonotypes were already present within the tumor at baseline. In blood, the top tumor clonotypes increased from baseline to 2 weeks after radiation and then shrank by 4 weeks, which suggests a temporary expansion of tumor-resident clones. Blood repertoire dynamics were not followed beyond 4 weeks after treatment. Effects of radiation dose or scheduling on the TCR repertoire could not be addressed with the single-armed trial design.

TCR beta libraries were generated from genomic DNA with the immunoSEQ kit, following the manufacturer's recommendations. For library preparation, a first multiplex PCR was performed with proprietary primers, followed by a second PCR in which unique barcodes were added, and bead cleanups were performed after each round. Each sample batch included a kit-provided positive control reaction and a negative control reaction. The final libraries were assessed on an Agilent 4200 TapeStation D1000 ScreenTape, pooled by volume, and quantified by qPCR. Sequencing was performed on an Illumina NextSeq500 with a MidOutput 150-cycle cartridge, and 156 Read1 and 15 Index1 cycles were run with kit custom primers. The pooled library was loaded at approximately 1.1 pM with an approximately 20% PhiX control spike-in. From the authors' description of their analysis: The vendor-processed data were analyzed in R, and a clonotype was defined as all T cells that share the same CDR3 nucleotide sequence. In the clone abundance analyses, frequencies in each sample were normalized to that sample's 10,000 most abundant clones. Public T cell clones, which averaged fewer than five per sample, were excluded before analysis. A difference in abundance of at least 32-fold between compartments was used to define tumor-enriched and baseline blood-enriched clonotypes. A beta-binomial differential abundance model was applied to find clonotypes that expanded or contracted between blood time points. Tumor-blood repertoire similarity was measured with the Baroni-Urbani and Buser coefficient, and group comparisons used two-tailed Wilcoxon tests in R. Sourced from immuneACCESS, this table was stored by TCRdb with only in-frame sequences that have V and J called. A share of the clones is absent; for the studies checked, an unresolved V gene accounts for under half, and the remainder has no known explanation. V and J calls and clone size are given by that table; D and trimming were obtained from the DNA. The sample profile shows 100,000 to 150,000 clones; 80% to 85% of them were found once. The biggest ten clones account for around 3% of the sample.

This specimen's time point label, per the study, means: baseline pretreatment blood. This specimen's treatment or condition label, interpreted: 15 Gy SBRT to primary tumor, nephrectomy 4 weeks later. To track tumor-enriched clonotypes, serial peripheral blood was sampled from radiation-treated patients at baseline and at 2 weeks and 4 weeks after SBRT. Every patient had renal cell carcinoma of clear cell pathology. Genomic DNA for TCR sequencing was prepared using the QIAamp DNA Blood Mini Kit (Qiagen). Only samples passing all quality control checks were included in the analyses. Via the germline V gene, CDR1 is KGHSH and CDR2 LQKENI. Germline trimming: 3 bases from V, 1 base from J; junction bases outside gene matches: 8. Reading from cysteine to phenylalanine, the CDR3 counts 17 amino acids. Of all the DNA, just the CDR3 is kept, 51 bases in frame from base 1. Concerning this clone: No antigen is known for it. One base away there is no much larger clone; base qualities are not given.

The clonotype originates from a woman in her fifties or sixties with renal cell carcinoma. The sample in question was blood, obtained from a patient whose treatment included radiotherapy and nephrectomy. The chain is assembled from TRBV18 and TRBJ1-1; TRBD1 agrees with 10 junctional bases. The CDR3 reads as follows: CASSPRQGAAANTEAFF. In nucleotide form, the sequence is TGTGCCAGCTCACCCCGACAGGGGGCCGCGGCGAACACTGAAGCTTTCTTT. Full variable domain (CDR3 extended with the reference TRBV18 and TRBJ1-1 proteins): NAGVMQNPRHLVRRRGQEARLRCSPMKGHSHVYWYRQLPEEGLKFMVYLQKENIIDESGMPKERFSAEFPKEGPSILRIQQVVRGDSAAYFCASSPRQGAAANTEAFFGQGTRLTVV.